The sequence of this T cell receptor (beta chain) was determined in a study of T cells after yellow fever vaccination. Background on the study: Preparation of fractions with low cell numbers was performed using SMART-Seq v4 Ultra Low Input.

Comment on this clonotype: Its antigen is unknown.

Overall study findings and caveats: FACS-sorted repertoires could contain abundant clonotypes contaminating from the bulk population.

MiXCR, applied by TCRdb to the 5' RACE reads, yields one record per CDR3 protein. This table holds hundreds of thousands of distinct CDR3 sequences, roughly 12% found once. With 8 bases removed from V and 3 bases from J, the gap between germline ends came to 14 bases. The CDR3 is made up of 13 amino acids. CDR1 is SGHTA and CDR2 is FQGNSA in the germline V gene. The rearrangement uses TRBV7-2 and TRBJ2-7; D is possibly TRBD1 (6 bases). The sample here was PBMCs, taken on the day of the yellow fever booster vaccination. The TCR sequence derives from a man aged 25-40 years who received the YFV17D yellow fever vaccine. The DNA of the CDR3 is TGTGCCAGCCGACAGGACAGTTACTACGAGCAGTACTTC. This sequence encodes CASRQDSYYEQYF. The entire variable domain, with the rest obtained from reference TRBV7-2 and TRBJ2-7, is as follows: GAGVSQSPSNKVTEKGKDVELRCDPISGHTALYWYRQSLGQGLEFLIYFQGNSAPDKSGLPSDRFSAERTGGSVSTLTIQRTQQEDSAVYLCASRQDSYYEQYFGPGTRLTVT.